This is a list of T cell receptor beta chains from one sample in a study of human T cells and chemical hapten exposure. TCRdb reprocessed the RACE reads via MiXCR and lists one record per CDR3 protein. The top ten hold 2.8% of the sample, which has fewer than 150,000 distinct CDR3 sequences, around an eighth seen once. This sample comprised whole blood, obtained in connection with sensitization to the hapten diphenylcyclopropenone (DPC). The receptors shown here come from a woman aged 18-29 years with alopecia areata. Some clones in this sample may be carry-over from other donors' samples. The CDR3 runs from the conserved cysteine through the conserved F or W. Rows may omit the clone size; those that give it use once, few, many or a size class.

j_call clone_size v_call cdr3_length cdr3_aa
TRBJ1-5 - TRBV7-9 13 CATQGMGNQPQHF
TRBJ2-1 - TRBV28 12 CASSTLIGGQFF
TRBJ1-1 - TRBV30 16 CAWSPPQPREDTEAFF
TRBJ2-7 many TRBV4-3 16 CASSQDGRDRSYEQYF
TRBJ2-2 - TRBV20-1 12 CSARGPSGELFF
TRBJ2-3 few TRBV9 15 CASSARLEGTDTQYF
TRBJ1-2 many TRBV7-9 14 CASSLAEGGGGYTF
TRBJ2-3 - TRBV7-2 18 CASSSPRTTGTRTDTQYF
TRBJ1-6 - TRBV5-3 17 CARSLQTGVSYNSPLHF
TRBJ2-7 few TRBV11-2 13 CASSAGPAYEQYF
TRBJ1-5 - TRBV6-2/TRBV6-3 15 CASSYARGPVQPQHF
TRBJ2-5 - TRBV18 15 CASSPGLAGEETQYF
TRBJ2-3 - TRBV6-2/TRBV6-3 18 CASSYPEDSLDPTDTQYF
TRBJ2-2 - TRBV10-1 18 CASSETPSLAGGTGELFF
TRBJ2-3 - TRBV2 16 CASSEQWTRDTDTQYF
TRBJ1-1 many TRBV6-2/TRBV6-3 15 CASNDPTTGGTEAFF
TRBJ2-6 many TRBV5-1 15 CASSLTLSGANVLTF
TRBJ2-1 - TRBV12-3/TRBV12-4 14 CASSLWVAGEGQFF
TRBJ2-6 many TRBV28 16 CASSFTQFSGANVLTF
TRBJ2-6 few TRBV3-1 16 CASSPAVPSGANVLTF
TRBJ2-1 - TRBV6-6 15 CASSYPTGVYNEQFF
TRBJ1-1 - TRBV15 15 CATSRDRGPGTEAFF
TRBJ2-3 - TRBV11-2 15 CASGDSIWSTDTQYF
TRBJ1-6 many TRBV7-9 14 CASSQEQYNSPLHF
TRBJ2-3 few TRBV11-2 16 CASSYLGGQRADTQYF
TRBJ2-3 - TRBV3-1 15 CASSQEVAGTDTQYF
TRBJ1-1 many TRBV3-1 12 CASSFGGSGAFF
TRBJ2-3 few TRBV12-3/TRBV12-4 17 CASSSMGVPTAGDTQYF
TRBJ1-1 few TRBV2 14 CASGRGRGNTEAFF
TRBJ2-3 - TRBV10-3 14 CAISSGLLSDTQYF
TRBJ2-7 many TRBV20-1 16 CSARPPGQGNIYEQYF
TRBJ2-7 few TRBV2 17 CASSERGIAGVRNEQYF
TRBJ2-1 few TRBV29-1 14 CSVAGGSLYNEQFF
TRBJ1-4 many TRBV7-6 15 CASSPRGATNEKLFF
TRBJ1-5 - TRBV11-3 13 CAPGASRGQPQHF
TRBJ2-5 - TRBV7-6 14 CASSPTSWMEAQYF
TRBJ2-7 - TRBV20-1 15 CSAFPWDRSSYEQYF